These T cell receptor beta chains were read from a single sample in a study of T cell repertoires in ileal Crohn's disease. Clones were read by immunoSEQ multiplex PCR, and TCRdb kept only the in-frame ones, dropping some. This table holds thousands of clones, 65% to 90% found once. Sequencing was done on a sample of ileal tissue. The source of these receptors is an adult with Crohn's disease. Each CDR3 is given with its conserved first and last residue. The D gene is left open where the match is weak.

>TRBJ2-3|TRBV27|NA
CASSLVSQGTQYF
TGTGCCAGCAGTTTAGTCTCGCAGGGTACGCAGTATTTT
>TRBJ1-6|TRBV9|NA
CASSVLENSPLHF
TGTGCCAGCAGCGTACTGGAGAATTCACCCCTCCACTTT
>TRBJ2-6|TRBV10-3|NA
CAISGERSGANVLTF
TGTGCCATCAGTGGGGAGCGCTCTGGGGCCAACGTCCTGACTTTC
>TRBJ1-6|TRBV7-8|TRBD1
CASSLRDRASPLHF
TGTGCCAGCAGCTTAAGGGACAGAGCTTCACCCCTCCACTTT
>TRBJ2-3|TRBV7-9|TRBD2
CASSLVVTGLVHPTQYF
TGTGCCAGCAGCTTAGTGGTGACGGGACTAGTTCATCCTACGCAGTATTTT
>TRBJ2-3|TRBV6-6|TRBD2
CASSSNTREADTQYF
TGTGCCAGCAGTTCCAATACTCGGGAGGCAGATACGCAGTATTTT
>TRBJ1-2|TRBV11-3|NA
CASSLGARAGFNYGYTF
TGTGCCAGCAGCTTAGGGGCCCGGGCAGGGTTTAACTATGGCTACACCTTC
>TRBJ2-7|TRBV19|TRBD2
CASSIAPRLAGAPPYEQYF
TGTGCCAGTAGTATAGCTCCCCGGTTGGCGGGAGCCCCTCCCTACGAGCAGTACTTC
>TRBJ1-5|TRBV2|NA
CASSEAGGNSNQPQHF
TGTGCCAGCAGTGAAGCGGGGGGGAATAGCAATCAGCCCCAGCATTTT
>TRBJ2-7|TRBV29-1|TRBD1
CSALRQGYEQYF
TGCAGCGCCCTTAGACAGGGCTACGAGCAGTACTTC